What follows are 23 T cell receptor beta chains derived from one specimen sequenced in a study of blood T cell repertoires in COVID-19. Some clones are missing from TCRdb's copy, which holds only in-frame ones; the method was immunoSEQ multiplex PCR. This sample carries fewer than 200,000 clones, around four fifths of them seen once, and the ten largest clones take around 8%. The sample taken for sequencing was peripheral blood. These receptors were obtained from a woman of 80 years or more with COVID-19, enrolled during active disease.

The chain combines TRBV28 with TRBJ2-7; the D gene is possibly TRBD2 (5 bases). Germline CDR1 and CDR2: MDHEN and SYDVKM. Trimming shortened V by 10 bases and J by 4 bases, and 17 bases separated the two germline ends. CDR3 length: 13 residues. CDR3 amino acids: CATHQEGIYEQYF. In nucleotides, the CDR3 is TGTGCCACCCATCAAGAGGGCATTTACGAGCAGTACTTC.

The chain uses TRBV18 and TRBJ1-3, with D hard to call. The germline V gene has CDR1 KGHSH and CDR2 LQKENI. This CDR3 contains 16 residues. The germline V and J ends were trimmed by 3 bases and 4 bases, with 16 bases remaining between them. CDR3 in DNA: TGTGCCAGCTCACCGGTGGTACTAAAAGCCGGAAACACCATATATTTT. This encodes CASSPVVLKAGNTIYF.

A remark on this clone: This specimen includes other DNA sequences encoding the same CDR3. This chain joins TRBV5-1 and TRBJ2-1, with D maybe TRBD1 (5 bases). The V gene's germline CDR1 is SGHRS and CDR2 YFSETQ. The CDR3 totals 12 residues. The V end was cut by 3 bases, the J end by 7 bases, with 8 bases between. This CDR3 reads CASSSQGNEQFF. In DNA, the CDR3 is TGCGCCAGCAGCTCGCAGGGTAATGAGCAGTTCTTC.

The chain joins TRBV25-1 to TRBJ1-6; 8 bases line up with TRBD1. The CDR3 is made up of 16 amino acids. From germline, CDR1 is MGHDK and CDR2 SYGVNS. Trimming cost V 2 bases and J 10 bases; bases outside gene matches: 10. The CDR3 DNA follows: TGTGCCAGCAGTGAAGTGCCCGGGACAGGAGTCTCACCCCTCCACTTT. Residues: CASSEVPGTGVSPLHF.

V is TRBV5-1 and J is TRBJ2-7; 12 nucleotides match TRBD2. The germline gives CDR1 SGHRS, CDR2 YFSETQ. CDR3 length equals 14 residues. V gave up 5 bases and J gave up 5 bases; unmatched junction bases: 5. Written as DNA, the CDR3 is TGCGCCAGCAGGGTGACTAGCGGGAGTCACGAGCAGTACTTC. Translating it yields CASRVTSGSHEQYF.

The chain uses TRBV19 and TRBJ1-1; D is undetermined. Germline assignment: CDR1 LNHDA and CDR2 SQIVND (reference sequence). The V end was cut by 7 bases, the J end by 2 bases, with 11 bases between. CDR3 size: 13 residues. The CDR3 nucleotides read TGTGCCAGTACCCCTACAGTAAACACTGAAGCTTTCTTT. Amino acids: CASTPTVNTEAFF.

This clone was seen a handful of times. This chain connects TRBV2 to TRBJ2-5; D might be TRBD2 (6 bases). Germline values: CDR1 SNHLY, CDR2 FYNNEI. This CDR3 spans 15 amino acids. V was shortened by 6 bases and J by 5 bases, with 19 bases between the two germline ends. In DNA form, the CDR3 reads TGTGCCAGCAGGGGGGAGGAGGAAATGGTGGAGACCCAGTACTTC. Protein: CASRGEEEMVETQYF.

CDR3 residues: CAIRGGANTEAFF. The CDR3 DNA follows: TGTGCCATCAGAGGGGGCGCGAACACTGAAGCTTTCTTT. The chain joins TRBV10-3 to TRBJ1-1; 7 nucleotides line up with TRBD1. The CDR3 consists of 13 residues. V gave up 6 bases and J gave up 1 base; unmatched junction bases: 2. Per the germline V gene, CDR1 is ENHRY and CDR2 is SYGVKD.

This clone was recorded a few times. This chain uses TRBV7-8 with TRBJ2-1, with a tentative D call TRBD1 (6 bases). CDR1 and CDR2 from the germline V gene are SGHVS and FQNEAQ. Trimming left V 4 bases short and J 4 bases short, with 17 bases between. This CDR3 spans 16 amino acids. The CDR3 loop reads CASSSTGPRGYNEQFF. The CDR3 DNA reads TGTGCCAGCAGCTCCACAGGGCCGAGGGGATACAATGAGCAGTTCTTC.

This clone has only one observation. The chain joins TRBV5-1 to TRBJ2-7, with TRBD1 identical over 7 bases. V lost 5 bases, J lost 1 base, and 3 bases stayed unmatched. Germline CDR1 SGHRS, CDR2 YFSETQ. The CDR3 is made up of 13 amino acids. The CDR3 region is CASSMTGSYEQYF. The CDR3 DNA follows: TGCGCCAGCAGTATGACAGGGTCCTACGAGCAGTACTTC.

This clone has just one count. The chain combines TRBV5-1 with TRBJ2-7, with TRBD2 identical over 7 bases. With 4 bases clipped from V and 0 bases from J, the junction kept 1 base outside the gene matches. This CDR3 is 13 amino acids long. Germline V CDR1 and CDR2: SGHRS, YFSETQ. The CDR3 DNA reads as TGCGCCAGCAGCCCGGGGGGCTCCTACGAGCAGTACTTC. This encodes CASSPGGSYEQYF.

The V and J genes are TRBV9 and TRBJ2-1, with D possibly matching TRBD1 (6 bases). The CDR3 totals 16 residues. Germline lookup yields CDR1 SGDLS and CDR2 YYNGEE. V was pared by 2 bases and J by 7 bases, with 19 bases between. In DNA, the CDR3 is TGTGCCAGCAGCGTCCGAGGGCAGGGGTATGGGAATGAGCAGTTCTTC. Its protein is CASSVRGQGYGNEQFF.

The chain combines TRBV7-6 with TRBJ1-3; perhaps TRBD1 as D (6 bases). Trimming removed 4 bases from V and 0 bases from J, with 16 bases in between. CDR1 and CDR2 from the germline V gene are SGHVS and FNYEAQ. This CDR3 is built from 17 residues. As DNA, the CDR3 is TGTGCCAGCAGCTCTATTAAGACAGGACCCTCTGGAAACACCATATATTTT. Amino acids: CASSSIKTGPSGNTIYF.

This clone has a single count. The CDR3 is CASRSLSGGAFF. For the CDR3, the DNA is TGTGCCAGCCGAAGCCTAAGCGGCGGAGCTTTCTTT. The chain carries TRBV12-3 or TRBV12-4 and TRBJ1-1; no definite D call. The V end lost 8 bases, the J end lost 10 bases, and 17 bases lay between the germline ends. This CDR3 comprises 12 residues.

V usage is TRBV10-3 and J usage is TRBJ2-2; TRBD1 aligns across 11 bases. J lost 9 bases, V lost 0 bases, and 6 bases had no gene match. Germline V gene sequence: CDR1 ENHRY, CDR2 SYGVKD. The CDR3 spans 16 residues. The CDR3 sequence: CAISESLGTGGRELFF. CDR3 bases: TGTGCCATCAGTGAGTCGTTGGGGACAGGGGGTCGGGAGCTGTTTTTT.

The chain couples TRBV7-2 to TRBJ2-5, with TRBD2 matching over 12 bases. The CDR3 runs 15 residues. In germline, CDR1 is SGHTA, CDR2 FQGNSA. Trimming took 6 bases from V and 5 from J; bases not matched to a gene: 7. The CDR3 DNA follows: TGTGCCAGCAGTCCTAGCGGGGGGGTTGGTGAGACCCAGTACTTC. The encoded protein is CASSPSGGVGETQYF.

This chain links TRBV28 with TRBJ2-2; TRBD1 matches at 9 bases. Germline CDR1 and CDR2: MDHEN and SYDVKM. The CDR3 contains 15 residues. With V trimmed by 6 bases and J by 3 bases, 5 bases remained unmatched. The CDR3 sequence: CASRGQGTYTGELFF. CDR3 sequence (DNA): TGTGCCAGCAGAGGACAGGGGACATACACCGGGGAGCTGTTTTTT.

The gene calls are TRBV12-1 and TRBJ1-2. TRBV12-1 has pseudogene status. The CDR3 contains 16 residues. The DNA of the CDR3 is TGTGCCAGCAGCTTCCCGCTACGGTCAACTAACTATGGCTACACCTTC. Its protein is CASSFPLRSTNYGYTF.

The rearrangement links TRBV7-9 to TRBJ1-5; no reliable D call. Germline CDR1 is SEHNR and CDR2 is FQNEAQ (reference sequence). V lost 6 bases to trimming and J lost 2 bases, with 8 bases between them. The CDR3 spans 13 residues. The CDR3 region is CASSPVGNQPQHF. In nucleotides, the CDR3 is TGTGCCAGCAGTCCCGTTGGCAATCAGCCCCAGCATTTT. The full variable domain, with the rest looked up from reference TRBV7-9 and TRBJ1-5, is DTGVSQNPRHKITKRGQNVTFRCDPISEHNRLYWYRQTLGQGPEFLTYFQNEAQLEKSRLLSDRFSAERPKGSFSTLEIQRTEQGDSAMYLCASSPVGNQPQHFGDGTRLSIL.

This clone was seen a handful of times. V gene TRBV29-1 combines with J gene TRBJ2-1, with 11 bases that match TRBD1. Germline CDR1 is SQVTM and CDR2 is ANQGSEA. V was pared by 4 bases and J by 6 bases, with 5 bases of the junction left unmatched. The CDR3 covers 14 residues. Here the CDR3 reads CSVVRTGGFNEQFF. DNA for the CDR3: TGCAGCGTTGTTCGGACAGGGGGCTTCAATGAGCAGTTCTTC.

The CDR3 bases are TGTGCCAGCAGCGTAGCTCCGGACAGGGTGGGTGAAAAACTGTTTTTT. Residues: CASSVAPDRVGEKLFF. The gene calls are TRBV9 and TRBJ1-4, with 8 positions matching TRBD1. Looked up from germline, CDR1 is SGDLS and CDR2 is YYNGEE. V shed 0 bases, J shed 7 bases, and the junction held 8 bases outside the gene matches. CDR3 length: 16 residues.

V usage is TRBV5-1 and J usage is TRBJ2-3; TRBD1 matches 8 bases. After removal of 4 bases from V and 7 bases from J, the junction contained 17 bases not matched to a gene. Germline V gene sequence: CDR1 SGHRS, CDR2 YFSETQ. The CDR3 spans 17 residues. DNA for the CDR3: TGCGCCAGCAGCCTCCCCCGGAGCGACAGGGGACCAAATACGCAGTATTTT. Translation: CASSLPRSDRGPNTQYF. Using reference TRBV5-1 and TRBJ2-3 for the parts outside the CDR3, the full variable domain is KAGVTQTPRYLIKTRGQQVTLSCSPISGHRSVSWYQQTPGQGLQFLFEYFSETQRNKGNFPGRFSGRQFSNSRSEMNVSTLELGDSALYLCASSLPRSDRGPNTQYFGPGTRLTVL.

The genes are TRBV3-1 (or the pseudogene TRBV3-2) and TRBJ1-5; possibly TRBD1 for D (5 bases). The CDR3 runs to 14 residues. Trimming cost V 3 bases and J 7 bases, with 13 bases left between them. Per the germline V gene, CDR1 is LGHDT and CDR2 is YNNKEL (reference sequence). CDR3 in amino acids: CASSHSGGDQPQHF. The DNA of the CDR3 is TGTGCCAGCAGCCACTCCGGGGGGGACCAGCCCCAGCATTTT.